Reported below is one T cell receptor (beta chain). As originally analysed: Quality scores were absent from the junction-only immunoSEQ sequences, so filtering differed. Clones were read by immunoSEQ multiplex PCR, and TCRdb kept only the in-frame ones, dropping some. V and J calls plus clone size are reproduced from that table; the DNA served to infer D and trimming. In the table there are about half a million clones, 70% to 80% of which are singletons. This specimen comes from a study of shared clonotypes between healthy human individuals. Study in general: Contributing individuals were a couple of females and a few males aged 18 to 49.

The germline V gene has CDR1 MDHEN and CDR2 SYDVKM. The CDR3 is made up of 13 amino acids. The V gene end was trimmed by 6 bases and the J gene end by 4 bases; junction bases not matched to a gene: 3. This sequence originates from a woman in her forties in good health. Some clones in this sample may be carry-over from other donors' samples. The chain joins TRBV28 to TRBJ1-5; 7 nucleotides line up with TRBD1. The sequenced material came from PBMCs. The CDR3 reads CASRRQGNQPQHF. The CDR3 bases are TGTGCCAGCAGGCGACAGGGTAATCAGCCCCAGCATTTT. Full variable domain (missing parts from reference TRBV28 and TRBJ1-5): DVKVTQSSRYLVKRTGEKVFLECVQDMDHENMFWYRQDPGLGLRLIYFSYDVKMKEKGDIPEGYSVSREKKERFSLILESASTNQTSMYLCASRRQGNQPQHFGDGTRLSIL.